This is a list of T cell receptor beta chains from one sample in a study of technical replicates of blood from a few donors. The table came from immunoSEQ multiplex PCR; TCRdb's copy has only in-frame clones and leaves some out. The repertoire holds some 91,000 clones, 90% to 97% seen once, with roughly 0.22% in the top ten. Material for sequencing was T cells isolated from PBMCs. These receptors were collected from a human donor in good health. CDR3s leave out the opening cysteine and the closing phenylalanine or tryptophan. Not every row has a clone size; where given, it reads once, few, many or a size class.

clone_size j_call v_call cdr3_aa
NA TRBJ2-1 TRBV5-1 ASSSHLNLASYNEQF
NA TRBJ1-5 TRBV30 AWSDRLNQPQH
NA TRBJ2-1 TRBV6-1 ASKYEGGAYNEQF
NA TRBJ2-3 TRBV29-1 SGFPGTITDTQY
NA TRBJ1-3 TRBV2 ASGFARDDTENTIY
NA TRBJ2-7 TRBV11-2 ASSLVPGAFYEQY
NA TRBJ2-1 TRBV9 ASSPHSGRSYNEQF
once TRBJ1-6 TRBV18 ASSRIDSLNSPLH
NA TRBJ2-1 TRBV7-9 ASSFLFEEQF
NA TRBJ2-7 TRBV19 ATSPYRGSYEQY
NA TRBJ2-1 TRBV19 ASSMLVDSYNEQF
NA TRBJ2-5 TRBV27 ASSLVGGSSRETQY
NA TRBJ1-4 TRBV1 TSSQEARAEQGAGGEKLF
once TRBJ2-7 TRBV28 ASSEERYEQY
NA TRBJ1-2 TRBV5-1 ACRDSAFRDYGYT
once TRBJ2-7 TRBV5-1 ASSLGLAVYEQY